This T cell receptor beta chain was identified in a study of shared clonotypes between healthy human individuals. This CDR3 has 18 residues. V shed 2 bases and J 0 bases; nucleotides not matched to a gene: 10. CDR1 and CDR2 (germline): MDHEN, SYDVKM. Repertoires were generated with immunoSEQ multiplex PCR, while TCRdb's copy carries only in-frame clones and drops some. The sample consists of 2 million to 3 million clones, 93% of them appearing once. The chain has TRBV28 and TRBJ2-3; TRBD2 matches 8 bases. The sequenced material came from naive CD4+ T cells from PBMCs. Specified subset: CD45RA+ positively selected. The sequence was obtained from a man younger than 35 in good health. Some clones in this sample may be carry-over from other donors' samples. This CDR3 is CASSLSGGGWPSTDTQYF. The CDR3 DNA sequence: TGTGCCAGCAGTTTAAGTGGCGGGGGGTGGCCTAGCACAGATACGCAGTATTTT.